The clone carrying this TCR beta chain showed up many times. The antigen is undetermined. Using unique molecular identifiers, the investigators prepared the TCRbeta library. TCRdb processed the PCR reads anew with MiXCR; each CDR3 protein has one entry. The sample lists about 980,000 distinct CDR3 sequences; 25% to 30% were seen once. The data stem from a study of T-cell reconstitution after alpha-beta-depleted transplantation in children. Regarding the study as a whole: Some patients showed high day-60 TCRbeta diversity, which derived from surviving recipient T cells and thymic progenitors. There were reportedly several hundred expanded graft clones from which alpha-beta T cells came about two months after transplant.

The CDR3 runs to 15 residues. Germline lookup yields CDR1 DFQATT and CDR2 SNEGSKA (reference sequence). V was cut by 3 bases and J by 1 base, with 14 bases left in between. The rearrangement joins TRBV20-1 to TRBJ2-3; D uncertain. The TCR sequence derives from a boy younger than two who had a stem cell transplant for SCID, so the T cells may come from the graft donor. The sample in question was PBMCs, mostly from graft donor cells, obtained 360 days after TCRalphabeta/CD19-depleted stem cell transplant. As DNA, the CDR3 is TGCAGTGCTAGGGGCACTACCGTCCGCACAGATACGCAGTATTTT. Amino acid sequence: CSARGTTVRTDTQYF.